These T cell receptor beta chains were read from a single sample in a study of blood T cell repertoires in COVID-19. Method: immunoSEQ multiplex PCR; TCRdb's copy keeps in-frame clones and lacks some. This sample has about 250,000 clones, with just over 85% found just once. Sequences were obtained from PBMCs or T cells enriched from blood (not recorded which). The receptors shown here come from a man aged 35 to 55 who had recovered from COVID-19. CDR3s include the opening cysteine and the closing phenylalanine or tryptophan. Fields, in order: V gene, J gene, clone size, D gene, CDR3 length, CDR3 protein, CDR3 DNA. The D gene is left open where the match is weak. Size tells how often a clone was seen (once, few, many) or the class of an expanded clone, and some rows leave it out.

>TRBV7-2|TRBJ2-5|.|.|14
CASSPGSAQETQYF
TGTGCCAGCAGCCCGGGGTCAGCACAAGAGACCCAGTACTTC
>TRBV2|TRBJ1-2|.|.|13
CASSDGQGDGYTF
TGTGCCAGCAGTGACGGGCAGGGTGATGGCTACACCTTC
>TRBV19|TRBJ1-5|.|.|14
CASDQGYSNQPQHF
TGTGCCAGTGATCAGGGTTATAGCAATCAGCCCCAGCATTTT
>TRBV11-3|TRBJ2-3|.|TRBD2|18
CASSLEGVSGGPTDTQYF
TGTGCCAGCAGCTTAGAAGGTGTAAGCGGGGGGCCCACAGATACGCAGTATTTT
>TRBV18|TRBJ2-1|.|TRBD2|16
CASSPPGLAGFNEQFF
TGTGCCAGCTCACCACCCGGACTAGCGGGTTTCAATGAGCAGTTCTTC
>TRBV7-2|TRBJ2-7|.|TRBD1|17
CASSSGTGLKGPYEQYF
TGTGCCAGCAGCTCCGGGACAGGGCTCAAAGGACCCTACGAGCAGTACTTC
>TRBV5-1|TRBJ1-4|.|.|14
CASSPGQQNEKLFF
TGCGCCAGCAGCCCCGGACAGCAGAATGAAAAACTGTTTTTT
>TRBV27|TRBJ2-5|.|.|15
CASSPSTVPRETQYF
TGTGCCAGCAGTCCCTCGACAGTCCCCAGGGAGACCCAGTACTTC
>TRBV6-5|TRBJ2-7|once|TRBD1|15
CASSFTRTGGHEQYF
TGTGCCAGCAGTTTCACCCGGACAGGGGGGCACGAGCAGTACTTC
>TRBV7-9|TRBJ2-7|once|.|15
CASSTTGYDSYEQYF
TGTGCCAGCAGCACAACAGGGTATGACTCCTACGAGCAGTACTTC
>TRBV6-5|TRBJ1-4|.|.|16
CASSYSRGAGYEKLFF
TGTGCCAGCAGTTACTCGCGGGGGGCAGGATACGAAAAACTGTTTTTT
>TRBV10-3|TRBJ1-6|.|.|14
CAISEFRDNSPLHF
TGTGCCATCAGTGAGTTCAGGGATAATTCACCCCTCCACTTT
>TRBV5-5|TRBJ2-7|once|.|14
CASSLAFSVYEQYF
TGTGCCAGCAGCTTGGCTTTTTCAGTCTACGAGCAGTACTTC
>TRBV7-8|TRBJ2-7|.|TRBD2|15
CASSLVTSGRYEQYF
TGTGCCAGCAGCTTAGTTACTAGCGGGAGGTACGAGCAGTACTTC
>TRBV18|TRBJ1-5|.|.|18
CASSPRTGGSRYNQPQHF
TGTGCCAGCTCACCACGCACCGGGGGGAGCCGATATAATCAGCCCCAGCATTTT
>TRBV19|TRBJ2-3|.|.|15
CASSIGVDFLDTQYF
TGTGCCAGTAGTATAGGTGTGGACTTCCTAGATACGCAGTATTTT
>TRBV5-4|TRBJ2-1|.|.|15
CASSLGSGSYNEQFF
TGTGCCAGCAGCTTGGGTTCGGGTTCCTACAATGAGCAGTTCTTC
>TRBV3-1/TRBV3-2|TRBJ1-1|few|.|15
CASSQDWAVNTEAFF
TGTGCCAGCAGCCAAGATTGGGCAGTGAACACTGAAGCTTTCTTT
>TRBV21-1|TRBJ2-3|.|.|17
CASSNYPGYYPFNTQYF
TGTGCCAGCAGCAATTATCCGGGATATTATCCCTTCAATACGCAGTATTTT
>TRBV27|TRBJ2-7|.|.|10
CASSGNEQYF
TGTGCCAGCAGTGGCAACGAGCAGTACTTC
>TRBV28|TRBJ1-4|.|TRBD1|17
CASSNVMGQAGREKLFF
TGTGCCAGCAGTAACGTAATGGGACAGGCAGGTCGGGAAAAACTGTTTTTT
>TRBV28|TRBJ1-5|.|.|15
CASSSGGLSNQPQHF
TGTGCCAGCAGTTCCGGGGGGTTAAGCAATCAGCCCCAGCATTTT
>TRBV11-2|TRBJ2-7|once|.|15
CASSLDGLATYEQYF
TGTGCCAGCAGCTTAGATGGGTTAGCTACCTACGAGCAGTACTTC
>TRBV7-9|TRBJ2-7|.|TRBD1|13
CASSLADRGQQYF
TGTGCCAGCAGCTTGGCGGACAGGGGGCAGCAGTACTTC
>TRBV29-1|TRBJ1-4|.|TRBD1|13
CSVQTGASEKLFF
TGCAGCGTCCAGACAGGGGCTAGTGAAAAACTGTTTTTT
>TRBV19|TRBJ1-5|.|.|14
CASSRGGGNQPQHF
TGTGCCAGTAGTAGGGGAGGTGGCAATCAGCCCCAGCATTTT
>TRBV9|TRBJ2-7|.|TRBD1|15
CASSVAGTGSYEQYF
TGTGCCAGCAGCGTAGCTGGGACAGGAAGCTACGAGCAGTACTTC
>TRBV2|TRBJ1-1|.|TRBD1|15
CASNLDRALNTEAFF
TGTGCCAGCAACCTAGACAGGGCCCTGAACACTGAAGCTTTCTTT
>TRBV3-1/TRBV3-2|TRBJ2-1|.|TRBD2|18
CASSQEPSGTSSYNEQFF
TGTGCCAGCAGCCAAGAACCCAGCGGGACCAGCTCCTACAATGAGCAGTTCTTC
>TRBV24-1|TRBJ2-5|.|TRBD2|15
CATSLGLAGGETQYF
TGTGCCACCAGCCTGGGACTAGCGGGAGGTGAGACCCAGTACTTC
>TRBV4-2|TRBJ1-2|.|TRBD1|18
CASSPRGVGNKANYGYTF
TGTGCCAGCAGCCCCAGGGGGGTGGGTAATAAAGCTAACTATGGCTACACCTTC
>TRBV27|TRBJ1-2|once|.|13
CASRHQGVDGYTF
TGTGCCAGCAGACACCAAGGGGTAGATGGCTACACCTTC
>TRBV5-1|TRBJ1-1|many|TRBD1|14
CASSLGTGNTEAFF
TGCGCCAGCAGCCTCGGGACAGGGAACACTGAAGCTTTCTTT
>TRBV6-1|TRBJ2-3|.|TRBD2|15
CASSDLAGGPDTQYF
TGTGCCAGCAGTGACCTAGCGGGAGGGCCAGATACGCAGTATTTT
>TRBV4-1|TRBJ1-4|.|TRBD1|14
CASSTQGAQEKLFF
TGCGCCAGCAGCACACAGGGGGCGCAGGAAAAACTGTTTTTT
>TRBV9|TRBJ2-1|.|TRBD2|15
CASSVSGAIMNEQFF
TGTGCCAGCAGCGTAAGCGGGGCTATAATGAATGAGCAGTTCTTC